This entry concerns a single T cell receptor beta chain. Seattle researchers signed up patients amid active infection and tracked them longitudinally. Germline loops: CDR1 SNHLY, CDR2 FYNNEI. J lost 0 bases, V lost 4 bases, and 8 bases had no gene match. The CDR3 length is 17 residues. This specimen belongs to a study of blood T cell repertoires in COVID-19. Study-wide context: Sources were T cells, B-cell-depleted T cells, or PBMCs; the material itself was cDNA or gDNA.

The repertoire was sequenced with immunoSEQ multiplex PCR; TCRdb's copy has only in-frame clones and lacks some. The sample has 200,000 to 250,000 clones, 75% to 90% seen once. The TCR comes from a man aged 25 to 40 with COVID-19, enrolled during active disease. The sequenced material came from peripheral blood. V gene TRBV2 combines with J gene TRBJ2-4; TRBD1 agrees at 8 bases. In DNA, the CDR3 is TGTGCCAGCAGTGTCCCTGACAGGGGACTAGCCAAAAACATTCAGTACTTC. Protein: CASSVPDRGLAKNIQYF.